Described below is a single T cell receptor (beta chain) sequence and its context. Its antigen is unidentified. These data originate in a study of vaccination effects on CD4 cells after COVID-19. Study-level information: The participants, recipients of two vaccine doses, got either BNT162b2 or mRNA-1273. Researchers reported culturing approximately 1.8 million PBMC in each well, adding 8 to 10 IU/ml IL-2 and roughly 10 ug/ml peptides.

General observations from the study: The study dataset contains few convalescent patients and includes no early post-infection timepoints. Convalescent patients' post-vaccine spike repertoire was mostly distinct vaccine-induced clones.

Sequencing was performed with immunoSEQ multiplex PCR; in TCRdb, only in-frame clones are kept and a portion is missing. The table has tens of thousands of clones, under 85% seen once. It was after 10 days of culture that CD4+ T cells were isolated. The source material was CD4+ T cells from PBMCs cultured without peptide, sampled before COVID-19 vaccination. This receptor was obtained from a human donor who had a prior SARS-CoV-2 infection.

DNA of the CDR3: TGTGCCAGCAGCAAAGGGATACGGGGTGATAATTCACCCCTCCACTTT. Translating gives CASSKGIRGDNSPLHF. V gene TRBV21-1 combines with J gene TRBJ1-6. TRBV21-1 is an annotated pseudogene. This CDR3 region has 16 residues.